The T cell receptor (beta chain) described here comes from a study of cytomegalovirus exposure and HLA in healthy donors. Study-wide background: Around 81% of 350 to 400 genotyped donors fell in the Caucasian-associated ancestry cluster. Study outcomes and limitations: Indistinguishable V segments, including TRBV6-2 and TRBV6-3, were excluded. Sequencing likely generated an artifact that appeared as a cluster of highly shared sequence variants. According to the study, 160 or so TCR beta chains were cytomegalovirus-associated.

CDR3 length: 17 residues. Germline CDR1 is SGHRS and CDR2 is YFSETQ. Trimming removed 2 bases from V and 1 base from J, with 13 bases in between. Worth noting for this clone: Its antigen is currently unknown.

PCR amplification relied on 60 Vbeta primers (plus 13 Jbeta primers). Some clones are missing from TCRdb's copy, which holds only in-frame ones; the method was immunoSEQ multiplex PCR. The sample has about 190,000 clones, roughly four fifths seen once. This receptor was identified in a woman in her thirties in good health and CMV-seropositive. Input material: PBMCs. This rearrangement joins TRBV5-1 to TRBJ2-6; D may be TRBD1 (5 bases). The CDR3 region has the DNA TGCGCCAGCAGCTTTGGACCGACAGATTCTGGGGCCAACGTCCTGACTTTC. Amino acid sequence: CASSFGPTDSGANVLTF.